The 20 T cell receptor beta chains in this list originate from one sample, sequenced in a study of blood T cells in healthy people across ages (dated by TCRdb to 2015 to 2017). Library creation used 5' RACE. Instrument on record: Illumina HiSeq 2500. A second PCR of about 6 to 12 cycles was run with a J-beta primer mix and a sample-barcoded 5' primer. Using fastp at Q25 and MiXCR, TCRdb reprocessed the public reads and kept productive beta chains. Identical CDR3 protein sequences are pooled into one entry, listed with their most common genes and DNA. In this sample the table shows 910,000 or so distinct CDR3 sequences, roughly 51% of which occur a single time. Roughly a fifth of the sample is held by the ten biggest clonotypes. Sequenced input: blood. These receptors all come from a woman aged 55-69 years in good health.

This chain joins TRBV7-9 and TRBJ1-1; D gene uncertain. CDR3 size: 15 residues. Between the trimmed V and J ends, which lost 1 base and 0 bases, there was a span of 9 bases. Germline CDR1 SEHNR, CDR2 FQNEAQ (reference sequence). The CDR3 loop is CASSLGAGMNTEAFF. The CDR3 nucleotides are TGTGCCAGCAGCTTAGGCGCAGGCATGAACACTGAAGCTTTCTTT.

This clonotype showed up just a few times. The rearrangement links TRBV6-5 to TRBJ2-6; D gene ambiguous. The CDR3 totals 15 residues. V lost 4 bases, J lost 2 bases, and 9 bases lay in between. Germline assignment: CDR1 MNHEY and CDR2 SVGAGI. In DNA, the CDR3 is TGTGCCAGCAGTTCGCGACCTACTGGGGCCAACGTCCTGACTTTC. The encoded protein is CASSSRPTGANVLTF.

The chain is built from TRBV4-2 and TRBJ2-2, with 7 bases lining up with TRBD2. With V trimmed by 1 base and J by 4 bases, 6 bases remained unmatched. This CDR3 is 16 amino acids long. Germline V gene sequence: CDR1 LGHNA, CDR2 YNFKEQ. CDR3 nucleotides: TGTGCCAGCAGCCAAGCTGGACTAGACCCCACCGGGGAGCTGTTTTTT. This gives the protein CASSQAGLDPTGELFF.

This chain connects TRBV7-9 to TRBJ2-1; 13 positions agree with TRBD2. The DNA end is a closer match to TRBJ2-7, so the J assignment may be wrong. The CDR3 is 15 residues long. The germline V gene encodes CDR1 SEHNR and CDR2 FQNEAQ (reference sequence). CDR3 coding DNA: TGTGCCAGCAGCGGACTAGCGGGAGATACGGGCGAGCAGTACTTC. Its translation: CASSGLAGDTGEQYF.

The chain links TRBV7-3 to TRBJ2-1; 9 nucleotides match TRBD2. Judging by the DNA end, TRBJ2-7 fits better; the J call may be wrong. From germline, CDR1 is SGHTA and CDR2 FQGTGA. This CDR3 is built from 19 residues. The CDR3 spells CASSGGTTGTSSSYNEQYF. The CDR3 DNA follows: TGTGCCAGCAGCGGAGGGACAACCGGGACTAGCAGCTCCTACAATGAGCAGTACTTC.

This chain joins TRBV11-3 and TRBJ2-1, with a weak D call TRBD2 (7 bases). V gave up 0 bases and J gave up 6 bases, with 18 bases separating them. The germline V gene encodes CDR1 SGHNT and CDR2 YENEEA. The CDR3 consists of 17 residues. The CDR3 is CASSLEGGGVLGNEQFF. CDR3 DNA: TGTGCCAGCAGCTTAGAGGGAGGGGGAGTTCTAGGCAATGAGCAGTTCTTC.

A single count supports this clonotype. The chain combines TRBV4-1 with TRBJ2-1, with 13 positions matching TRBD2. The CDR3 totals 18 residues. Germline V gene lookup returns CDR1 MGHRA and CDR2 YSYEKL. The junction had 5 bases not matched to a gene; V was cut back by 0 bases and J by 3 bases. DNA for the CDR3: TGCGCCAGCAGCCAAGAAAGACTAGCGGGAGGATACTACAATGAGCAGTTCTTC. Encoded protein: CASSQERLAGGYYNEQFF.

The chain has TRBV7-2 and TRBJ2-7, with a possible D match to TRBD2 (6 bases). V was cut by 5 bases and J by 7 bases, with 21 bases left in between. Germline CDR1 and CDR2: SGHTA and FQGNSA. There are 15 residues in the CDR3. This CDR3 is CASSRVAGSYNEQYF. CDR3 bases: TGTGCCAGCAGCAGGGTGGCGGGATCCTACAATGAGCAGTACTTC.

This chain uses TRBV11-2 with TRBJ2-2, with 13 bases lining up with TRBD2. J gave up 4 bases and V 5 bases, and 22 bases lay outside the gene matches. The V gene's germline CDR1 is SGHAT and CDR2 FQNNGV. The CDR3 is made up of 22 amino acids. This CDR3 reads CASSKRLVGTSGRAPSTGELFF. CDR3 coding DNA: TGTGCCAGCAGCAAACGACTCGTCGGTACTAGCGGGAGGGCCCCGAGCACCGGGGAGCTGTTTTTT.

The gene calls are TRBV20-1 and TRBJ2-3; D is perhaps TRBD2 (5 bases). The CDR3 runs 16 residues. The germline V gene has CDR1 DFQATT and CDR2 SNEGSKA (reference sequence). V was pared by 1 base and J by 1 base, with 15 bases between. The CDR3: CSARVLAKAGTDTQYF. CDR3 in DNA: TGCAGTGCTAGAGTTTTAGCGAAGGCCGGCACAGATACGCAGTATTTT.

This chain joins TRBV6-5 and TRBJ2-2, with a tentative D call TRBD1 (5 bases). V lost 3 bases and J lost 4, with 12 bases in between. This CDR3 region has 15 residues. CDR1 is MNHEY and CDR2 is SVGAGI in the germline V gene. CDR3 protein: CASSYRFRATGELFF. CDR3 DNA: TGTGCCAGCAGTTATAGGTTCAGGGCCACCGGGGAGCTGTTTTTT.

The chain links TRBV4-2 to TRBJ2-7, with 7 bases lining up with TRBD2. The CDR3 is 16 residues long. V lost 2 bases and J lost 0; bases outside the gene matches: 7. In germline, CDR1 is LGHNA, CDR2 YNFKEQ. Here the CDR3 reads CASSQPSGRASYEQYF. DNA for the CDR3: TGTGCCAGCAGCCAACCCTCGGGGAGGGCCTCCTACGAGCAGTACTTC.

The chain employs TRBV28 and TRBJ1-2; perhaps TRBD1 as D (6 bases). CDR1 and CDR2 from the germline V gene are MDHEN and SYDVKM. The CDR3 contains 13 residues. V shed 6 bases and J shed 7 bases, with 15 bases lying between them. The CDR3 DNA follows: TGTGCCAGCAGCCCAGGACAGACGGGTGGCTACACCTTC. This codes for CASSPGQTGGYTF.

The chain uses TRBV4-1 and TRBJ2-1, with 11 bases lining up with TRBD2. Trimming removed 1 base from V and 9 bases from J; junction bases left unmatched: 11. The CDR3 length is 17 residues. Germline values: CDR1 MGHRA, CDR2 YSYEKL. CDR3 sequence reads: CASSQVQVAGGPGEQFF. The DNA of the CDR3 is TGCGCCAGCAGCCAAGTTCAGGTAGCGGGAGGGCCGGGTGAGCAGTTCTTC.

This clonotype was picked up one time. V gene TRBV20-1 combines with J gene TRBJ2-1, with D possibly being TRBD1 or TRBD2 (5 bases each). Trimming pared 3 bases from V and 3 bases from J, leaving 15 bases between. Per the germline V gene, CDR1 is DFQATT and CDR2 is SNEGSKA (reference sequence). The CDR3 runs 15 residues. CDR3 coding DNA: TGCAGTGCTAGGGCTTGGGGACGGGACTACAATGAGCAGTTCTTC. Encoded protein: CSARAWGRDYNEQFF.

V and J are TRBV25-1 and TRBJ2-7; D might be TRBD2 (6 bases). The CDR3 runs to 15 residues. The V and J ends lost 6 bases and 3 bases respectively, with 18 bases between them. Germline V gives CDR1 MGHDK, CDR2 SYGVNS. The CDR3 sequence: CASREGPADSYEQYF. In nucleotides, the CDR3 is TGTGCCAGCAGGGAGGGGCCAGCCGACAGCTACGAGCAGTACTTC.

The chain recombines TRBV2 with TRBJ1-6; D not resolved. The CDR3 spans 15 residues. The germline V gene has CDR1 SNHLY and CDR2 FYNNEI. V lost 2 bases and J lost 6, with 11 bases in between. The CDR3 sequence is CASSERPGSNSPLHF. CDR3 nucleotide sequence: TGTGCCAGCAGTGAACGCCCCGGAAGTAATTCACCCCTCCACTTT.

The rearrangement links TRBV28 to TRBJ2-1, with D perhaps TRBD2 (6 bases). The J call may be faulty, since TRBJ2-7 better matches the DNA end. CDR1 is MDHEN, CDR2 SYDVKM, per germline. CDR3 length equals 15 residues. In DNA, the CDR3 is TGTGCCAGCAGATTTGGGGGGACTTTTTACAATGAGCAGTACTTC. Amino acids: CASRFGGTFYNEQYF.

This clonotype appeared a few times. This chain joins TRBV20-1 and TRBJ2-7; no firm D call. The CDR3 consists of 14 residues. Germline V CDR1 and CDR2: DFQATT, SNEGSKA (reference sequence). Between the trimmed V and J ends, which lost 0 bases and 2 bases, there was a span of 11 bases. CDR3 nucleotides: TGCAGTGCTAGAGATTCCGGCGGTCCCTACGAGCAGTACTTC. This translates into CSARDSGGPYEQYF.

This chain connects TRBV6-2 or TRBV6-3 to TRBJ1-2, with D possibly TRBD1 on 6 matching bases. The CDR3 covers 16 residues. V lost 2 bases, J lost 6 bases, and 19 bases lay in between. Looked up from germline, CDR1 is MNHEY and CDR2 is SVGEGT. Here the CDR3 reads CASSYQDSWGFDGYTF. CDR3 coding DNA: TGTGCCAGCAGTTACCAGGACAGTTGGGGATTCGATGGCTACACCTTC.